This is a list of T cell receptor delta chains from one sample in a study of gamma-delta T cells after stem cell transplantation. TCRdb called clones from the RT-PCR reads again using CATT. Of about 2,500 delta-chain clones detected, approximately 22% appear once; the ten largest clones hold under 10%. The specimen was gamma-delta T cells. These receptor sequences come from a human donor. It is not recorded whose cells these are; they may come from a transplant donor. Each CDR3 is given with its conserved first and last residue. A D gene is named only where the DNA matches it firmly. Clone size is stated in some rows and not others, as once, few, many or a class when expanded.

>20|TRDJ1|TRDD3|-|TRDV1
CALGEPFDDRRLGDTDKLIF
TGTGCTCTTGGGGAACCGTTTGACGATCGGCGACTGGGGGATACTGATAAACTCATCTTT
>22|TRDJ2|TRDD3|-|TRDV1
CALGEKPTPYWGIRGVAAQLFF
TGTGCTCTTGGGGAAAAGCCTACCCCGTACTGGGGGATACGGGGGGTGGCAGCACAACTCTTCTTT
>16|TRDJ1|TRDD3|few|TRDV1
CALGTSGGPYTDKLTF
TGTGCTCTTGGGACCTCTGGGGGTCCGTACACCGATAAACTCACCTTT
>15|TRDJ1|-|few|TRDV1
CALGARPHLLGELIF
TGTGCTCTTGGGGCCCGGCCCCACCTCTTGGGGGAACTCATCTTT
>17|TRDJ1|TRDD3|-|TRDV1
CALGALLGDKITDKLIF
TGTGCTCTTGGGGCACTACTGGGGGATAAAATCACCGATAAACTCATCTTT
>19|TRDJ2|-|large|TRDV1
CALGEGATWGFSLTAQLFF
TGTGCTCTTGGGGAGGGGGCTACCTGGGGATTTTCTTTGACAGCACAACTCTTCTTT
>19|TRDJ1|TRDD3|medium-sized|TRDV2
CACDTRSEHWGTDTDKLIF
TGTGCCTGTGACACTCGGTCGGAACACTGGGGGACCGACACCGATAAACTCATCTTT
>14|TRDJ1|-|-|TRDV1
CALGVATPTDKLIF
TGTGCTCTTGGGGTGGCTACGCCCACCGATAAACTCATCTTT
>19|TRDJ1|TRDD3|few|TRDV1
CALGEPRFPSTGGTDKLIF
TGTGCTCTTGGGGAACCCCGCTTCCCCAGTACTGGGGGCACCGATAAACTCATCTTT
>19|TRDJ1|-|-|TRDV3
CASGPSYATGGKWTDKLIF
TGTGCCTCCGGGCCTTCCTACGCCACTGGGGGAAAATGGACCGATAAACTCATCTTT
>18|TRDJ1|TRDD3|few|TRDV1
CALGDLLLGDTEGHKLIF
TGTGCTCTTGGGGACCTTCTACTGGGGGATACGGAGGGGCATAAACTCATCTTT
>20|TRDJ3|TRDD3|medium-sized|TRDV2
CACDFLLGESSSWDTRQMFF
TGTGCCTGTGACTTTTTACTGGGGGAGTCGAGCTCCTGGGACACCCGACAGATGTTTTTC
>20|TRDJ1|TRDD3|large|TRDV2
CACDTGSPVLGDRITDKLIF
TGTGCCTGTGACACCGGATCCCCAGTACTGGGGGATAGAATCACCGATAAACTCATCTTT
>13|TRDJ1|-|-|TRDV2
CACDTGNFGRLIF
TGTGCCTGTGACACCGGAAACTTCGGCAGACTCATCTTT
>17|TRDJ1|-|-|TRDV1
CALGSSARGEVTDKLIF
TGTGCCCTTGGGTCATCCGCGCGGGGAGAGGTCACCGATAAACTCATCTTT
>18|TRDJ1|TRDD3|large|TRDV2
CACDTSTGGYRITDKLIF
TGTGCCTGTGACACTTCTACTGGGGGATATCGGATCACCGATAAACTCATCTTT
>27|TRDJ1|TRDD3|-|TRDV1
CALGEPGPTLNSGGYRLGSGSLDKLIF
TGTGCTCTTGGGGAACCAGGACCTACCCTAAACTCTGGGGGATACAGGCTCGGTAGCGGAAGCCTCGATAAACTCATCTTT
>17|TRDJ3|-|-|TRDV3
CAFRNYWRSWDTRQMFF
TGTGCCTTTAGGAATTACTGGCGATCCTGGGACACCCGACAGATGTTTTTC